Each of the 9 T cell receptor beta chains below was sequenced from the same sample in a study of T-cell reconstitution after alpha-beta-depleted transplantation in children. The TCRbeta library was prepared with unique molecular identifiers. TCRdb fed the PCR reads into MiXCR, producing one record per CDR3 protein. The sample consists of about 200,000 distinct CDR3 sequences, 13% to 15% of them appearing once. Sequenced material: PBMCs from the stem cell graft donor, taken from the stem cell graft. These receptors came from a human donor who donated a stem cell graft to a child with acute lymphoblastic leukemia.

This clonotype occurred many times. The CDR3 loop reads CASSLSGLQYF. CDR3 sequence (DNA): TGTGCCAGCAGTCTGTCCGGCCTCCAGTACTTC. V gene TRBV12-3 or TRBV12-4 combines with J gene TRBJ2-5; D is unclear. Between the trimmed V and J ends, which lost 5 bases and 10 bases, there was a span of 11 bases. CDR3 length: 11 residues.

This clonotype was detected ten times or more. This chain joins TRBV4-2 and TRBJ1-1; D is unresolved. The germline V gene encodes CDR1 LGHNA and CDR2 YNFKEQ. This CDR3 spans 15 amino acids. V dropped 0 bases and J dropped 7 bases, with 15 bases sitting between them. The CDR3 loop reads CASSQESTVYHEAFF. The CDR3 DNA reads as TGTGCCAGCAGCCAAGAATCCACAGTTTACCATGAAGCTTTCTTT.

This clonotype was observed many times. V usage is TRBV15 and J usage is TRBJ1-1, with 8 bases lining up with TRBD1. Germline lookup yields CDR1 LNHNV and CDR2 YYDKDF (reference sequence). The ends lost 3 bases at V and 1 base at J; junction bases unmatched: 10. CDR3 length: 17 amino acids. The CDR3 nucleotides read TGTGCCACCAGCAGCTTCTTTCAGGGGGCGCGGAACACTGAAGCTTTCTTT. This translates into CATSSFFQGARNTEAFF.

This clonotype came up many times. CDR3 nucleotide sequence: TGTGCCAGCAGACCTACCCGCGGGAGGTATTACGAGCAGTACTTC. This codes for CASRPTRGRYYEQYF. The V call is TRBV27, the J call TRBJ2-7, with 8 bases aligning to TRBD2. The V and J ends lost 6 bases and 4 bases, in that order; junction bases with no gene match: 11. CDR1 is MNHEY and CDR2 is SMNVEV in the germline V gene (reference sequence). This CDR3 spans 15 amino acids.

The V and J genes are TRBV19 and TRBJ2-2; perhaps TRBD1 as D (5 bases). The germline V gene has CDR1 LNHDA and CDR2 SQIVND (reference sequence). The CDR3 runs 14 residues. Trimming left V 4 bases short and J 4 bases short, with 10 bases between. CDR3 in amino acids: CASSRGRATGELFF. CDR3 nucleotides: TGTGCCAGTAGTAGAGGCAGGGCCACCGGGGAGCTGTTTTTT.

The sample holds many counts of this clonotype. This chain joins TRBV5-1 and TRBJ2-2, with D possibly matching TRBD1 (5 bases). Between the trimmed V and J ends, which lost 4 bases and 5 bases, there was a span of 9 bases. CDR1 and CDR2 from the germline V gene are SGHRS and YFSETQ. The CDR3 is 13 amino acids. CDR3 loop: CASSLGVTGELFF. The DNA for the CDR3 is TGCGCCAGCAGCCTAGGGGTAACCGGGGAGCTGTTTTTT.

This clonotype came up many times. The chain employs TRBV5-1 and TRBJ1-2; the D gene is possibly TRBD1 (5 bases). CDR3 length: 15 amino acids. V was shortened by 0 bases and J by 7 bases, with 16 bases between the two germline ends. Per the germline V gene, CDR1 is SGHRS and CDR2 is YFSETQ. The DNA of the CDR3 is TGCGCCAGCAGCTTGGACGTCGGGGGAAGTGGTGGCTACACCTTC. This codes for CASSLDVGGSGGYTF.

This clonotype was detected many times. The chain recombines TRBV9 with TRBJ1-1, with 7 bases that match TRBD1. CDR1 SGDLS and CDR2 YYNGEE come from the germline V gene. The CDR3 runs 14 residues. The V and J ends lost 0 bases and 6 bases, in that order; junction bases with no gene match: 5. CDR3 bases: TGTGCCAGCAGCGTAGATCAGGGGGTTGCTGAAGCTTTCTTT. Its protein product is CASSVDQGVAEAFF.

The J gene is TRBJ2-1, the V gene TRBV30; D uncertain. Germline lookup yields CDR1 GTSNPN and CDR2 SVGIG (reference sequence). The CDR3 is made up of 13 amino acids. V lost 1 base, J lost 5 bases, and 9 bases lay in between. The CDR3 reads CAWSGGPNNEQFF. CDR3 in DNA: TGTGCCTGGAGTGGAGGTCCGAACAATGAGCAGTTCTTC.